These 10 T cell receptor beta chains were all obtained from the same sample, sequenced in a study of cytomegalovirus exposure and HLA in healthy donors. Here immunoSEQ multiplex PCR was the method, and the copy in TCRdb shows in-frame clones only, minus some. The repertoire holds hundreds of thousands of clones, with about 90% as singletons. Input material: PBMCs. These receptors originate from a man aged 18 to 35 in good health and CMV-seropositive.

This CDR3 reads CASSLRDREAYGYTF. The DNA of the CDR3 is TGCGCCAGCAGCTTGAGGGACAGGGAGGCCTATGGCTACACCTTC. The chain joins TRBV5-1 to TRBJ1-2, with TRBD1 matching 9 bases. The V and J ends lost 1 base and 4 bases, in that order; junction bases with no gene match: 5. There are 15 residues in the CDR3. Germline V gene data show CDR1 as SGHRS and CDR2 as YFSETQ. The entire variable domain, with the rest obtained from reference TRBV5-1 and TRBJ1-2, is as follows: KAGVTQTPRYLIKTRGQQVTLSCSPISGHRSVSWYQQTPGQGLQFLFEYFSETQRNKGNFPGRFSGRQFSNSRSEMNVSTLELGDSALYLCASSLRDREAYGYTFGSGTRLTVV.

This rearrangement joins TRBV6-6 to TRBJ1-2, with 10 bases lining up with TRBD1. The CDR3 runs 16 residues. Per germline, CDR1 MNHNY and CDR2 SVGAGI (reference sequence). Unmatched junction bases numbered 3, after V lost 2 bases and J lost 0 bases. In DNA form, the CDR3 reads TGTGCCAGCAGTTACCTAGGACAGGGGGCTAACTATGGCTACACCTTC. The encoded protein is CASSYLGQGANYGYTF.

This chain uses TRBV27 with TRBJ2-4; D is ambiguous. This CDR3 region has 16 residues. The ends were cut back, 4 bases at V and 0 bases at J, with 13 bases in the middle. Germline V gene sequence: CDR1 MNHEY, CDR2 SMNVEV (reference sequence). This CDR3 is CASSSLGRSAKNIQYF. Written as DNA, the CDR3 is TGTGCCAGCAGTTCCCTCGGACGTTCAGCCAAAAACATTCAGTACTTC.

The chain has TRBV5-1 and TRBJ1-5; possible D gene TRBD1, 6 bases. The CDR3 is 14 amino acids. Per the germline V gene, CDR1 is SGHRS and CDR2 is YFSETQ. The germline V and J ends were trimmed by 4 bases and 6 bases, with 14 bases remaining between them. The CDR3 here is CASSAEQGGQPQHF. The CDR3 nucleotides read TGCGCCAGCAGCGCAGAACAGGGAGGTCAGCCCCAGCATTTT.

The CDR3 DNA is TGCGCCAGCAGCTTGGTATCCAGAACCTACAATGAGCAGTTCTTC. Translation gives CASSLVSRTYNEQFF. The J gene is TRBJ2-1, the V gene TRBV5-1; no reliable D call. V was trimmed by 0 bases and J by 2 bases, leaving 9 bases between them. The CDR3 contains 15 residues. Looked up from germline, CDR1 is SGHRS and CDR2 is YFSETQ.

This chain uses TRBV6-1 with TRBJ2-2, with TRBD2 matching 9 bases. V was pared by 7 bases and J by 8 bases, with 5 bases of the junction left unmatched. This CDR3 spans 13 amino acids. The germline CDR1 and CDR2 sequences are MNHNS and SASEGT. CDR3 amino acids: CASKAGGEGELFF. The CDR3 region has the DNA TGTGCCAGCAAGGCGGGAGGGGAGGGGGAGCTGTTTTTT.

This clone appeared once. The rearrangement links TRBV27 to TRBJ2-2; TRBD1 might be the D (6 bases). This CDR3 region has 17 residues. The V gene lost 3 bases and the J gene lost 2 bases, with 16 bases spanning the gap. Germline CDR1 is MNHEY and CDR2 is SMNVEV (reference sequence). The CDR3 sequence: CASSLAGGQINTGELFF. The CDR3, as DNA: TGTGCCAGCAGTTTGGCGGGCGGACAGATTAACACCGGGGAGCTGTTTTTT.

The rearrangement uses TRBV5-6 and TRBJ1-2; D ambiguous. Between the trimmed V and J ends, which lost 2 bases and 13 bases, there was a span of 15 bases. This CDR3 has 12 residues. CDR1 SGHDT and CDR2 YYEEEE come from the germline V gene. CDR3 amino acids: CASSFGAILSTF. CDR3 coding DNA: TGTGCCAGCAGCTTTGGTGCAATTTTAAGCACCTTC.

The rearrangement joins TRBV5-1 to TRBJ2-7; 10 bases fit TRBD1. The CDR3 contains 14 residues. In germline, CDR1 is SGHRS, CDR2 YFSETQ. The J segment lost 9 bases and the V segment lost 3 bases, leaving 9 bases of the junction unmatched. The CDR3 coding sequence is TGCGCCAGCAGCTCGCCGGGACAGGGGCACGGGCAGTACTTC. Translation gives CASSSPGQGHGQYF.

The genes are TRBV29-1 and TRBJ1-1; no reliable D call. V lost 0 bases, J lost 0 bases, and 5 bases lay in between. Germline CDR1 and CDR2: SQVTM and ANQGSEA. This CDR3 is 13 amino acids long. Written as DNA, the CDR3 is TGCAGCGTTGAAGAGGGGATGAACACTGAAGCTTTCTTT. Its translation: CSVEEGMNTEAFF.